One and the same sample provided the 17 T cell receptor beta chains below, sequenced in a study of cytomegalovirus exposure and HLA in healthy donors. A multiplex PCR was run with 60 Vbeta primers and 13 Jbeta primers. Profiling relied on immunoSEQ multiplex PCR, and the TCRdb table lists in-frame clones only, not all of them. The sample has 85,000 to 120,000 clones; more than 70% are singletons. Source material: PBMCs. The receptors stem from a man in his forties in good health and CMV-seronegative.

The chain recombines TRBV19 with TRBJ2-7, with D perhaps matching TRBD1 (6 bases). CDR1 is LNHDA, CDR2 SQIVND, per germline (reference sequence). Trimming stripped 2 bases from V and 2 bases from J, with 10 bases between. The length of the CDR3 is 14 residues. The CDR3 bases are TGTGCCAGTAGTATAACAGGGAATACCTACGAGCAGTACTTC. Its protein product is CASSITGNTYEQYF.

This chain connects TRBV10-1 to TRBJ2-7; D gene ambiguous. Germline CDR1 is WNHNN and CDR2 is SYGVQD (reference sequence). The CDR3 contains 14 residues. The ends were cut back, 2 bases at V and 5 bases at J, with 13 bases in the middle. For the CDR3, the DNA is TGCGCCAGCAGTGAGCCCTACGATAAGAACGAGCAGTACTTC. Its protein is CASSEPYDKNEQYF.

The rearrangement uses TRBV6-1 and TRBJ2-7; possible D gene TRBD1, 6 bases. The CDR3 is 13 amino acids. Deletions cut 5 bases from V and 3 bases from J, with 11 bases between. Germline V lookup: CDR1 MNHNS, CDR2 SASEGT. In nucleotides, the CDR3 is TGTGCCAGCAGTATCGGACAGCGCTACGAGCAGTACTTC. Translation gives CASSIGQRYEQYF.

V usage is TRBV7-6 and J usage is TRBJ2-2; 7 positions match TRBD2. Per the germline V gene, CDR1 is SGHVS and CDR2 is FNYEAQ. V lost 2 bases, J lost 3 bases, and 9 bases stayed unmatched. CDR3 size: 17 residues. The CDR3 reads CASSLQASGPDTGELFF. In nucleotides, the CDR3 is TGTGCCAGCAGCTTACAGGCTAGCGGACCCGACACCGGGGAGCTGTTTTTT.

The rearrangement joins TRBV4-1 to TRBJ2-5, with TRBD1 matching 8 bases. After removal of 5 bases from V and 2 bases from J, the junction contained 4 bases not matched to a gene. Germline CDR1 is MGHRA and CDR2 is YSYEKL. This CDR3 has 14 residues. The CDR3 DNA reads TGCGCCAGCAGCTACGGACAGGGTCAAGAGACCCAGTACTTC. As protein: CASSYGQGQETQYF.

This sequence joins TRBV28 and TRBJ2-7; D not resolved. Between the trimmed V and J ends, which lost 4 bases and 3 bases, there was a span of 4 bases. The CDR3 runs to 11 residues. CDR1 is MDHEN and CDR2 is SYDVKM in the germline V gene. The CDR3 loop reads CASSSRYEQYF. DNA for the CDR3: TGTGCCAGCAGTTCCCGCTACGAGCAGTACTTC. Full variable domain (remainder filled in from reference TRBV28 and TRBJ2-7): DVKVTQSSRYLVKRTGEKVFLECVQDMDHENMFWYRQDPGLGLRLIYFSYDVKMKEKGDIPEGYSVSREKKERFSLILESASTNQTSMYLCASSSRYEQYFGPGTRLTVT.

This clone was recorded many times. The CDR3 spells CASSETSGGAETQYF. The CDR3, as DNA: TGTGCCAGCAGTGAAACTAGCGGGGGGGCAGAGACCCAGTACTTC. The chain joins TRBV6-1 to TRBJ2-5; 13 positions agree with TRBD2. The ends lost 2 bases at V and 4 bases at J; junction bases unmatched: 1. CDR3 length: 15 residues. Germline lookup yields CDR1 MNHNS and CDR2 SASEGT.

The chain uses TRBV10-3 and TRBJ1-1; D ambiguous. Germline loops: CDR1 ENHRY, CDR2 SYGVKD. The V and J ends lost 0 bases and 5 bases respectively, with 16 bases between them. The CDR3 contains 16 residues. As DNA, the CDR3 is TGTGCCATCAGTGAGTCGCTGGTGCTGAGGCGTACTGAAGCTTTCTTT. Amino acids: CAISESLVLRRTEAFF.

This clone has only one observation. V usage is TRBV2 and J usage is TRBJ2-4, with D perhaps matching TRBD1 (5 bases). This CDR3 has 15 residues. Germline lookup yields CDR1 SNHLY and CDR2 FYNNEI. Deletions cut 3 bases from V and 1 base from J, with 10 bases between. The DNA for the CDR3 is TGTGCCAGCAGTGAGGAAACAGGCGCCAAAAACATTCAGTACTTC. Translating gives CASSEETGAKNIQYF.

This sequence joins TRBV5-1 and TRBJ2-3; 7 positions agree with TRBD2. With 1 base clipped from V and 4 bases from J, the junction kept 3 bases outside the gene matches. Germline loops: CDR1 SGHRS, CDR2 YFSETQ. There are 14 residues in the CDR3. In nucleotides, the CDR3 is TGCGCCAGCAGCTTGTCTAGCGGAGCAGATACGCAGTATTTT. Protein sequence: CASSLSSGADTQYF.

On this clone: The same CDR3 arises from other DNA sequences in this sample as well. The chain carries TRBV4-1 and TRBJ2-5; D is unclear. The CDR3 spans 14 residues. Germline-derived CDR1 and CDR2 are MGHRA and YSYEKL. Between the trimmed V and J ends, which lost 2 bases and 4 bases, there was a span of 11 bases. The chain's CDR3 is CASSQPKSRETQYF. CDR3 DNA: TGCGCCAGCAGCCAACCCAAATCGAGAGAGACCCAGTACTTC.

This sequence joins TRBV19 and TRBJ2-6; perhaps TRBD1 as D (5 bases). V lost 8 bases, J lost 0 bases, and 11 bases lay in between. The CDR3 covers 15 residues. Germline V gene sequence: CDR1 LNHDA, CDR2 SQIVND (reference sequence). This CDR3 reads CASGTGHSGANVLTF. The CDR3, as DNA: TGTGCCAGTGGAACAGGACACTCTGGGGCCAACGTCCTGACTTTC.

The V and J genes are TRBV9 and TRBJ2-3; 12 bases are a match to TRBD2. The CDR3 loop spans 17 amino acids. CDR1 is SGDLS, CDR2 YYNGEE, per germline. V lost 0 bases, J lost 4 bases, and 6 bases stayed unmatched. DNA for the CDR3: TGTGCCAGCAGCGTAGCTCCTAGCGGGGGGGCCGCAGATACGCAGTATTTT. It translates to CASSVAPSGGAADTQYF.

The genes are TRBV11-2 and TRBJ2-7, with D maybe TRBD1 (6 bases). Germline V gene data show CDR1 as SGHAT and CDR2 as FQNNGV. V shed 1 base and J shed 6 bases, with 10 bases lying between them. This CDR3 is built from 13 residues. This CDR3 reads CASSLGGLAEQYF. Written as DNA, the CDR3 is TGTGCCAGCAGCTTAGGGGGGCTGGCCGAGCAGTACTTC.

The count of this clone is one. This chain joins TRBV25-1 and TRBJ1-4; 7 nucleotides match TRBD1. This CDR3 comprises 14 residues. Germline assignment: CDR1 MGHDK and CDR2 SYGVNS. V shed 6 bases and J 8 bases; nucleotides not matched to a gene: 9. CDR3 nucleotide sequence: TGTGCCAGCAGCGAAGGACAGGTTGGGGAAAAACTGTTTTTT. It encodes CASSEGQVGEKLFF.

V is TRBV5-1 and J is TRBJ1-1, with D unresolved. CDR3 length: 15 residues. Germline CDR1 is SGHRS and CDR2 is YFSETQ. V lost 4 bases to trimming and J lost 4 bases, with 17 bases between them. CDR3: CASSGGRGWSTEAFF. CDR3 in DNA: TGCGCCAGCAGCGGTGGGCGAGGGTGGAGCACTGAAGCTTTCTTT.

For the CDR3, the DNA is TGTGCCAGTAGTTTCCGGGACACTAACACCGGGGAGCTGTTTTTT. It is translated as CASSFRDTNTGELFF. The chain is built from TRBV19 and TRBJ2-2; perhaps TRBD1 as D (6 bases). The CDR3 sequence is 15 residues long. The V and J ends lost 5 bases and 2 bases respectively, with 12 bases between them. Germline V gives CDR1 LNHDA, CDR2 SQIVND (reference sequence).